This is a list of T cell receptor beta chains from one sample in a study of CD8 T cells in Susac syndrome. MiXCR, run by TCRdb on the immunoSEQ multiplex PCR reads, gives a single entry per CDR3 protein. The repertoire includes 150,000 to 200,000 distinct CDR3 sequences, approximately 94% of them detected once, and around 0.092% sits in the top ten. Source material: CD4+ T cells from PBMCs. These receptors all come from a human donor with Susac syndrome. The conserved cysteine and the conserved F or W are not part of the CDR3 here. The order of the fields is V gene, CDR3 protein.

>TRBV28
ASSPGGGGYT
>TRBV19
ASSPQAYAGEQY
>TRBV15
ATSRTGSGANVLT
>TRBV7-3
ASSPRAGANVLT
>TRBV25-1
ASSEYRGENYGYT
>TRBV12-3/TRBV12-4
ASSLGDRKPYGYT
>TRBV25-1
ASRATSGGFTDTQY
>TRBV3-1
ASSQSGTDNQPQH
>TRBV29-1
SVIEFVNQPQH
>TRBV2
ASSERNRGRSPLH
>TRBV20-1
SAQFKGGQPQH
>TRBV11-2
ASSLELVKSYEQY
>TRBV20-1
SAFNPYGYT
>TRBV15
ATSREPFAGLKETQY
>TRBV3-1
ASSQERATGYGYT
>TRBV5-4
ASIQSGVPEAF
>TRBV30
ARRRTGVWNEQF
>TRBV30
AWSVRQDLGYT
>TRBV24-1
ATSEGASDTQY
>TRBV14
ASSQDLSARNEKLF
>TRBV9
ASSVNPPGNGAYNEQF
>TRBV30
AWSPLAVQETQY
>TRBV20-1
SARDYSRVLYEQY
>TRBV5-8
ASRLQGQSQETQY
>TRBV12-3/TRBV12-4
ASSPRNGDTQY
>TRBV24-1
ATSEPTGSGTDTQY
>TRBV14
ASSPERQAGVSYEQY
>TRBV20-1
SARQGPTYEQY
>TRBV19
ASRQNNSPLH
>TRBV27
ASSLRTGLWYEQF
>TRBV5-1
ASSLSDTGELF
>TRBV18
ASSPQRGLNTGELF
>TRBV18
ASSPVLEGALNIQY
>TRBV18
ASSPRDNSYEQY
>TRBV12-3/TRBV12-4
ASSLTNGITYEQY
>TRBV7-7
ASSSFFSKSTDTQY
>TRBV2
ASSGTGSSSYNSPLH
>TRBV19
ASSDGGEKLF
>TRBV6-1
ASRASSGNTIY
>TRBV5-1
ASSLGTADGYT
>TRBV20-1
SAHKNRPGLASETQY
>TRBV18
ASSPQPGEVYEQY
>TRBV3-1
ASSQYGGDNSPLH